The rows below give T cell receptor beta chains drawn from one sample of a study of cytomegalovirus exposure and HLA in healthy donors. This table comes from immunoSEQ multiplex PCR, and its TCRdb copy is limited to in-frame clones, with some not included. The sample shows approximately 190,000 clones, about 83% of them seen only once. Sequenced sample: PBMCs. Every receptor here comes from a man aged 35 to 55 in good health and CMV-seropositive. Both conserved end residues are part of each CDR3. D genes are given only for firm matches. Some rows mark clone size as missing; the rest say once, few, many or name a class of expanded clone.

j_gene	abundance	d_gene	v_gene	CDR3aa	CDR3nt
TRBJ2-3	-	-	TRBV5-4	CASSLGLADTQYF	TGTGCCAGCAGCTTGGGTCTAGCCGATACGCAGTATTTT
TRBJ2-7	once	-	TRBV2	CASSDSWEPPYEQYF	TGTGCCAGCAGTGATTCGTGGGAGCCACCCTACGAGCAGTACTTC
TRBJ1-4	-	-	TRBV30	CAWSVSGGIFEKLFF	TGTGCCTGGAGTGTTTCTGGCGGGATCTTTGAAAAACTGTTTTTT
TRBJ1-1	-	TRBD1	TRBV6-6	CASSWPPGQVNTEAFF	TGTGCCAGCAGTTGGCCTCCTGGACAGGTGAACACTGAAGCTTTCTTT
TRBJ1-1	-	TRBD1	TRBV10-1	CASSDVQGARTEAFF	TGCGCCAGCAGTGATGTACAGGGGGCGCGGACTGAAGCTTTCTTT
TRBJ1-2	once	-	TRBV5-4	CASRTAARGANYGYTF	TGTGCCAGCAGGACGGCCGCAAGGGGTGCTAACTATGGCTACACCTTC
TRBJ2-7	few	TRBD1	TRBV5-5	CASSPTAGGNEQYF	TGTGCCAGCAGCCCCACCGCAGGGGGAAACGAGCAGTACTTC
TRBJ2-2	-	-	TRBV27	CASRPGSSGTGELFF	TGTGCCAGCAGGCCCGGGAGTAGCGGCACCGGGGAGCTGTTTTTT
TRBJ2-1	once	TRBD2	TRBV19	CASSTVAGAYNEQFF	TGTGCCAGTAGTACAGTAGCGGGAGCGTACAATGAGCAGTTCTTC
TRBJ1-4	-	-	TRBV27	CASSSQRFNEKLFF	TGTGCCAGCAGTTCCCAGCGCTTCAATGAAAAACTGTTTTTT
TRBJ2-1	-	TRBD2	TRBV5-6	CASSLEWEGPNEQFF	TGTGCCAGCAGCTTGGAGTGGGAGGGCCCGAATGAGCAGTTCTTC
TRBJ1-2	-	-	TRBV27	CASGGVSGYTF	TGTGCCAGTGGGGGGGTTTCTGGCTACACCTTC
TRBJ1-3	-	-	TRBV7-9	CASSLPRWDTIYF	TGTGCCAGCAGCTTACCTAGGTGGGACACCATATATTTT
TRBJ2-2	-	TRBD2	TRBV5-1	CASSLSGRGGELFF	TGCGCCAGCAGCTTGAGCGGGAGGGGCGGGGAGCTGTTTTTT
TRBJ2-2	-	-	TRBV5-1	CASSLAGFQTGELFF	TGCGCCAGCAGCTTGGCGGGGTTCCAAACCGGGGAGCTGTTTTTT
TRBJ1-5	once	-	TRBV19	CASSKGGAINQPQHF	TGTGCCAGTAGTAAGGGAGGGGCCATCAATCAGCCCCAGCATTTT
TRBJ2-1	once	-	TRBV11-2	CASSYDRWGHRSYNEQFF	TGTGCCAGCAGCTATGATCGGTGGGGACACCGCTCCTACAATGAGCAGTTCTTC
TRBJ1-5	-	-	TRBV4-1	CASSQAESLSPQHF	TGTGCCAGCAGCCAAGCGGAGAGTTTGTCCCCCCAGCATTTT
TRBJ2-7	-	-	TRBV11-2	CASSLQVSPYEQYF	TGTGCCAGCAGCTTACAGGTGTCACCCTACGAGCAGTACTTC
TRBJ1-2	-	TRBD1	TRBV5-6	CASSPGTGASYTF	TGTGCCAGCAGTCCCGGGACAGGGGCAAGCTACACCTTC
TRBJ2-1	-	TRBD2	TRBV6-1	CATSWTSPNEQFF	TGTGCCACCTCCTGGACTAGCCCCAATGAGCAGTTCTTC
TRBJ2-7	few	-	TRBV9	CASSPDATRLVTSYEQYF	TGTGCCAGCAGCCCCGATGCTACTAGATTGGTGACCTCCTACGAGCAGTACTTC
TRBJ2-7	-	-	TRBV30	CAWNLLDTYEQYF	TGTGCCTGGAACCTACTAGATACCTACGAGCAGTACTTC
TRBJ2-7	-	-	TRBV4-1	CASSQGTVYEQYF	TGCGCCAGCAGCCAAGGGACAGTGTACGAGCAGTACTTC
TRBJ2-4	-	TRBD1	TRBV5-5	CASSLGTAPASYF	TGTGCCAGCAGCTTAGGGACAGCACCGGCGAGTTACTTC
TRBJ1-6	-	-	TRBV30	CAWSEQGNSPLHF	TGTGCCTGGAGTGAACAGGGTAACTCACCCCTCCACTTT
TRBJ2-7	-	TRBD1	TRBV5-4	CASSLRQGAYEQYF	TGTGCCAGCAGCTTGCGGCAGGGGGCTTACGAGCAGTACTTC
TRBJ2-5	-	TRBD2	TRBV5-1	CASSPRGGLAGGETQYF	TGCGCCAGCAGCCCCAGAGGGGGACTAGCGGGAGGAGAGACCCAGTACTTC
TRBJ1-1	-	-	TRBV5-1	CASSQQGGEAFF	TGCGCCAGCAGCCAACAGGGTGGTGAAGCTTTCTTT
TRBJ2-2	-	TRBD2	TRBV9	CASSVGLAGPPGELFF	TGTGCCAGCAGCGTAGGTTTAGCGGGTCCACCCGGGGAGCTGTTTTTT
TRBJ2-7	few	-	TRBV28	CASSLGGGVSSYEQYF	TGTGCCAGCAGTCTAGGGGGGGGAGTGAGCTCCTACGAGCAGTACTTC
TRBJ2-7	-	-	TRBV27	CASSFRAGVIGNEQYF	TGTGCCAGCAGTTTCCGAGCCGGGGTTATAGGGAACGAGCAGTACTTC
TRBJ1-2	-	TRBD1	TRBV28	CASSSPPGQGNYGYTF	TGTGCCAGCAGTTCCCCTCCCGGACAGGGGAACTATGGCTACACCTTC
TRBJ2-7	few	TRBD2	TRBV11-2	CASSPGLAGSYEQYF	TGTGCCAGCAGCCCTGGCCTAGCGGGTTCCTACGAGCAGTACTTC
TRBJ1-1	-	TRBD1	TRBV5-1	CASSPNTGVSEAFF	TGCGCCAGCAGTCCAAACACAGGGGTCTCTGAAGCTTTCTTT
TRBJ2-7	-	TRBD1	TRBV25-1	CAIGTGHTYEQYF	TGTGCCATTGGGACAGGCCATACCTACGAGCAGTACTTC
TRBJ2-7	-	-	TRBV28	CASSSRVNDEQYF	TGTGCCAGCAGTAGCAGGGTTAACGACGAGCAGTACTTC
TRBJ2-7	-	TRBD2	TRBV5-1	CASRHGTSGPFYEQYF	TGCGCCAGCAGACACGGGACTAGCGGGCCTTTCTACGAGCAGTACTTC
TRBJ2-3	-	-	TRBV7-6	CASSLATTHSTDTQYF	TGTGCCAGCAGCTTAGCGACGACTCATAGCACAGATACGCAGTATTTT
TRBJ2-2	-	TRBD1	TRBV25-1	CASSSDRGGTGELFF	TGTGCCAGCAGTTCTGACAGGGGAGGCACCGGGGAGCTGTTTTTT
TRBJ2-7	-	TRBD2	TRBV30	CAWSAGTTLLEQYF	TGTGCCTGGAGCGCCGGGACTACCCTGTTGGAGCAGTACTTC
TRBJ1-6	-	-	TRBV10-2	CASSETVNNSPLHF	TGCGCCAGCAGTGAGACAGTAAATAATTCACCCCTCCACTTT
TRBJ2-1	-	-	TRBV4-2	CASSPTGVSYNEQFF	TGTGCCAGCAGCCCGACGGGTGTCTCCTACAATGAGCAGTTCTTC
TRBJ1-2	-	-	TRBV29-1	CSAGEGYGYTF	TGCAGCGCCGGGGAGGGCTATGGCTACACCTTC
TRBJ1-4	-	TRBD1	TRBV2	CASSRTGGALEKLFF	TGTGCCAGCAGTAGGACAGGGGGCGCGCTGGAAAAACTGTTTTTT
TRBJ2-1	once	TRBD2	TRBV6-1	CASSGTSGSVGEQFF	TGTGCCAGCAGTGGGACTAGCGGGAGCGTTGGTGAGCAGTTCTTC
TRBJ2-1	once	-	TRBV11-3	CASSAATVLNSYNEQFF	TGTGCCAGCAGCGCGGCGACCGTCTTAAACTCCTACAATGAGCAGTTCTTC
TRBJ2-5	-	-	TRBV5-6	CASSLRGIGETQYF	TGTGCCAGCAGCTTGAGGGGTATCGGAGAGACCCAGTACTTC
TRBJ2-3	-	-	TRBV7-9	CASSLLSSTDTQYF	TGTGCCAGCAGCTTACTCTCTAGCACAGATACGCAGTATTTT
TRBJ2-7	-	TRBD2	TRBV5-1	CASRDRRSGSSYEQYF	TGCGCCAGCAGGGACCGACGAAGCGGGAGCTCCTACGAGCAGTACTTC
TRBJ2-1	-	-	TRBV2	CASREYGRGNEQFF	TGTGCCAGCCGTGAGTACGGGAGAGGGAATGAGCAGTTCTTC
TRBJ2-2	-	-	TRBV2	CASRGLGELFF	TGTGCCAGCAGGGGGCTCGGGGAGCTGTTTTTT
TRBJ2-7	-	TRBD1	TRBV4-3	CASSQDRTGLQGQYF	TGCGCCAGCAGCCAAGATCGGACAGGGCTTCAGGGGCAGTACTTC
TRBJ2-1	-	TRBD2	TRBV5-1	CASSLLGEGEQFF	TGCGCCAGCAGCTTGTTAGGGGAGGGTGAGCAGTTCTTC
TRBJ1-4	-	TRBD1	TRBV5-1	CASGRDSYEKLFF	TGCGCCAGCGGTAGGGACAGCTATGAAAAACTGTTTTTT